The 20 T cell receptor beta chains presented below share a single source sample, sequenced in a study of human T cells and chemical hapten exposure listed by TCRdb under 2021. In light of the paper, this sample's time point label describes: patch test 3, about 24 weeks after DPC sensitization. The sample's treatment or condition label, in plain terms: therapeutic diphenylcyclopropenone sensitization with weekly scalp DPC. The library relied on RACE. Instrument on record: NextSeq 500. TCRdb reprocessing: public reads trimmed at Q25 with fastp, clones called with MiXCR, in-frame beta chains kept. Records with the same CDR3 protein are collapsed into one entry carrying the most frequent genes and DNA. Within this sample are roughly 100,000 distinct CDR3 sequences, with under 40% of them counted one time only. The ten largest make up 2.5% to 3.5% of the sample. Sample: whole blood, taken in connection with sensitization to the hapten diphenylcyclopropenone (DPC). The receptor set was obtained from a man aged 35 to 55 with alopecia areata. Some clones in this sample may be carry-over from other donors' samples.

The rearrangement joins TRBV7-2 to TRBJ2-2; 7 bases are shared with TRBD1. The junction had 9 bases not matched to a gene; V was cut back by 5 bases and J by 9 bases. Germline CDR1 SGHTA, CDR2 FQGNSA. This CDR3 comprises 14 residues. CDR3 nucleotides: TGTGCCAGCAGCGCCATACAGGGGTGGAGGGAGCTGTTTTTT. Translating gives CASSAIQGWRELFF. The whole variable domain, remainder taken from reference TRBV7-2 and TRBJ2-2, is GAGVSQSPSNKVTEKGKDVELRCDPISGHTALYWYRQSLGQGLEFLIYFQGNSAPDKSGLPSDRFSAERTGGSVSTLTIQRTQQEDSAVYLCASSAIQGWRELFFGEGSRLTVL.

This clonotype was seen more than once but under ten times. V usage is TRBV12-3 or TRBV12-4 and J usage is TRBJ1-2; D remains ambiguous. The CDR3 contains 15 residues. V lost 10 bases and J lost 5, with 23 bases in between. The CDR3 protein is CATQIQRADAYGYTF. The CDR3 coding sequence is TGTGCCACCCAAATTCAAAGGGCTGATGCATATGGCTACACCTTC.

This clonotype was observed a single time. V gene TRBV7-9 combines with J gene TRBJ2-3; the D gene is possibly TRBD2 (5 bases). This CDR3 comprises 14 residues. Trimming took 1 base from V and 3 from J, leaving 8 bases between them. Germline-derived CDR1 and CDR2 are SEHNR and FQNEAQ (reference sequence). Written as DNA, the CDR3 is TGTGCCAGCAGCTTAGATCCGGGGACAGATACGCAGTATTTT. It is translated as CASSLDPGTDTQYF.

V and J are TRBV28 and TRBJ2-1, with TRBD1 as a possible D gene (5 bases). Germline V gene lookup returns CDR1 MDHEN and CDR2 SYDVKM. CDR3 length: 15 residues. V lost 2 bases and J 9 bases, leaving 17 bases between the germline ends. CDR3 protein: CASSLQGNRKGEQFF. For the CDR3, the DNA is TGTGCCAGCAGTTTACAAGGGAACAGGAAGGGTGAGCAGTTCTTC.

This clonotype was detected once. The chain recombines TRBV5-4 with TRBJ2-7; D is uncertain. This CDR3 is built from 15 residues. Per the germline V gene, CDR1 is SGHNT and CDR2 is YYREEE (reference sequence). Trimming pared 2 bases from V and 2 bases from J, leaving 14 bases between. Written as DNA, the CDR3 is TGTGCCAGCAGCTTTTCAGGCCAGTCGCCCTACGAGCAGTACGTC. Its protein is CASSFSGQSPYEQYV.

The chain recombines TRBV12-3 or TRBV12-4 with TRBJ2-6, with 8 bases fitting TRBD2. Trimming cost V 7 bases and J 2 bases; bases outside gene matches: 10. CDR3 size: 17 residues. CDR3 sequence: CASTGRAVLAGANVLTF. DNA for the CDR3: TGTGCCAGCACCGGGAGGGCCGTGTTAGCTGGGGCCAACGTCCTGACTTTC.

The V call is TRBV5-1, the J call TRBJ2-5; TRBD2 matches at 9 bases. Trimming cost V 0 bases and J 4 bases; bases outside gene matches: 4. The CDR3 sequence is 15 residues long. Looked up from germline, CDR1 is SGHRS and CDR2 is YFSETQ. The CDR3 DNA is TGCGCCAGCAGCTTGGAGGGAGCGGGAGGAGAGACCCAGTACTTC. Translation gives CASSLEGAGGETQYF.

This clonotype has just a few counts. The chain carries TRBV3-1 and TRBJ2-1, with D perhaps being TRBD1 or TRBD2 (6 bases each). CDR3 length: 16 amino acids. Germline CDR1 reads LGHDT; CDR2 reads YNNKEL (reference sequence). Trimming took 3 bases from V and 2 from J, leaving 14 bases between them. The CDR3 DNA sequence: TGTGCCAGCAGCCAGGGTAGGGGGGTTCCCTACAATGAGCAGTTCTTC. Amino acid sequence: CASSQGRGVPYNEQFF.

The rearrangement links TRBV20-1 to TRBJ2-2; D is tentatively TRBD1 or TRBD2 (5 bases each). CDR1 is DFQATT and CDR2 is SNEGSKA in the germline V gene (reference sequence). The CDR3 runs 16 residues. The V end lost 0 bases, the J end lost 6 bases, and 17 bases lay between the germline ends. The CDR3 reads CSARDPAPGRAGELFF. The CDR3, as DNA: TGCAGTGCTAGAGATCCAGCTCCGGGACGGGCCGGGGAGCTGTTTTTT.

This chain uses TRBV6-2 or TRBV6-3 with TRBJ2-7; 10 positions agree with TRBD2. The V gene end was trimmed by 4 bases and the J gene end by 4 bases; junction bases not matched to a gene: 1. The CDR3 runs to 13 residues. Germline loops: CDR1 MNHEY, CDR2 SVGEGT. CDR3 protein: CASSLTSGYEQYV. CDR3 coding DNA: TGTGCCAGCAGTTTGACTAGCGGGTACGAGCAGTACGTC.

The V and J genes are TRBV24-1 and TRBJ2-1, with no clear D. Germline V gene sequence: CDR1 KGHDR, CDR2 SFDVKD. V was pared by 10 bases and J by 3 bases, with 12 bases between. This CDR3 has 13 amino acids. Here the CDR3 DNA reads TGTGCCACTCAGGACCCTTTCTACAATGAGCAGTTCTTC. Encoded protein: CATQDPFYNEQFF.

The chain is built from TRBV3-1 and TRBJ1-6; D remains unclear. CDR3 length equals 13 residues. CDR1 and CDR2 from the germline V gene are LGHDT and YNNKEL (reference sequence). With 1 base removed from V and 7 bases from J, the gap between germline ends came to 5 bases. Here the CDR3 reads CASSQGQNSPLHF. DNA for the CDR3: TGTGCCAGCAGCCAAGGGCAGAATTCACCCCTCCACTTT.

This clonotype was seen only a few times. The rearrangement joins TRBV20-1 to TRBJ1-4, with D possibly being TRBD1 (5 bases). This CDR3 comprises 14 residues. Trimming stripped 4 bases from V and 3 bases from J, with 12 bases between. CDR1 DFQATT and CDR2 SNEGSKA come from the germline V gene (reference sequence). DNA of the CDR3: TGCAGTGCTACCGGGGGGGGGTCTAATGAAAAACTGTTTTTT. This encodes CSATGGGSNEKLFF.

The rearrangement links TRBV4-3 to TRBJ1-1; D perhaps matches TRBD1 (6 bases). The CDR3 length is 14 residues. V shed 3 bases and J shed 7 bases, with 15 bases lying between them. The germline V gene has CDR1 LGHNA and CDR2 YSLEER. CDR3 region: CASSHFGGMDEAFF. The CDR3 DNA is TGCGCCAGCAGCCATTTTGGGGGCATGGATGAAGCTTTCTTT.

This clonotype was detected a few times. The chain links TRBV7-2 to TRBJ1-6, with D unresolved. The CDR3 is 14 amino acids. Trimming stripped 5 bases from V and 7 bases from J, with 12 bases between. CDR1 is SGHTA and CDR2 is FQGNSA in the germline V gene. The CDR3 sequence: CASSLQQINSPLHF. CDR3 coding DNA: TGTGCCAGCAGCCTACAGCAAATAAATTCACCCCTCCACTTT. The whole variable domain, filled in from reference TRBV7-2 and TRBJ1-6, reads GAGVSQSPSNKVTEKGKDVELRCDPISGHTALYWYRQSLGQGLEFLIYFQGNSAPDKSGLPSDRFSAERTGGSVSTLTIQRTQQEDSAVYLCASSLQQINSPLHFGNGTRLTVT.

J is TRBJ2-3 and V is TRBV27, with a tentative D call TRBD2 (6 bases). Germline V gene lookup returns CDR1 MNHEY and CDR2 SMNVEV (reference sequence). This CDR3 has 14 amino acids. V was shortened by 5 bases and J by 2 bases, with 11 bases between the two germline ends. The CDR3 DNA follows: TGTGCCAGCAGTCTCGGGACTGTCACAGATACGCAGTATTTT. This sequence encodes CASSLGTVTDTQYF.

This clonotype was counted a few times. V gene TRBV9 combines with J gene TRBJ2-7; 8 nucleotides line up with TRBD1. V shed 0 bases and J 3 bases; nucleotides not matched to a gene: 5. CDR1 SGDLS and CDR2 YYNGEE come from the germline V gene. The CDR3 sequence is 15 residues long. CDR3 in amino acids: CASSVEGTGLYEQYF. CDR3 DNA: TGTGCCAGCAGCGTAGAGGGGACAGGCCTCTACGAGCAGTACTTC.

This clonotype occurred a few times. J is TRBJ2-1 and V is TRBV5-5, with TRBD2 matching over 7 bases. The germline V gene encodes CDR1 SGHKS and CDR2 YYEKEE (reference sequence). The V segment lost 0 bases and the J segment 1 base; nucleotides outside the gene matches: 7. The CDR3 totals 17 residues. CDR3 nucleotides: TGTGCCAGCAGCTTGGAATGGCGGGAGATTTCCTACAATGAGCAGTTCTTC. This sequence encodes CASSLEWREISYNEQFF.

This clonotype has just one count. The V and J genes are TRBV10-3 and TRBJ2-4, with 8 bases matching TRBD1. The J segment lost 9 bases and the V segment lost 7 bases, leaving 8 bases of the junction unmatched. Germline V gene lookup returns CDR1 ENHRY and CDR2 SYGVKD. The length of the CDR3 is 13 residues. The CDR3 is CAITQDRAGIQYF. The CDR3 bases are TGTGCCATCACCCAGGACAGGGCCGGCATTCAGTACTTC.

The DNA for the CDR3 is TGTGCCAGCAGTTACCAGGACACTTACGAGCAGTACGTC. Its protein product is CASSYQDTYEQYV. V and J are TRBV6-2 or TRBV6-3 and TRBJ2-7; TRBD1 might be the D (5 bases). The germline V gene encodes CDR1 MNHEY and CDR2 SVGEGT. CDR3 length equals 13 residues. The V and J ends lost 2 bases and 4 bases respectively, with 9 bases between them.